This T cell receptor beta chain appears in the sequencing data of a study of blood T cell repertoires in COVID-19. The protocol was immunoSEQ multiplex PCR, while the TCRdb copy is restricted to in-frame clones and leaves out a portion. Found here are about 240,000 clones, roughly 76% of them singletons; the top ten hold 7.5%. The germline V gene has CDR1 SGHTA and CDR2 FQGNSA. The CDR3 length is 15 residues. Trimming took 1 base from V and 4 from J, leaving 13 bases between them. V gene TRBV7-2 combines with J gene TRBJ1-2; possible D gene TRBD1, 5 bases. The sample taken for sequencing was peripheral blood. The receptor was isolated from a woman aged 80 or over with COVID-19, enrolled during active disease. CDR3 DNA: TGTGCCAGCAGCTTAGATCCAGGGCGAGTCTATGGCTACACCTTC. It codes for CASSLDPGRVYGYTF.